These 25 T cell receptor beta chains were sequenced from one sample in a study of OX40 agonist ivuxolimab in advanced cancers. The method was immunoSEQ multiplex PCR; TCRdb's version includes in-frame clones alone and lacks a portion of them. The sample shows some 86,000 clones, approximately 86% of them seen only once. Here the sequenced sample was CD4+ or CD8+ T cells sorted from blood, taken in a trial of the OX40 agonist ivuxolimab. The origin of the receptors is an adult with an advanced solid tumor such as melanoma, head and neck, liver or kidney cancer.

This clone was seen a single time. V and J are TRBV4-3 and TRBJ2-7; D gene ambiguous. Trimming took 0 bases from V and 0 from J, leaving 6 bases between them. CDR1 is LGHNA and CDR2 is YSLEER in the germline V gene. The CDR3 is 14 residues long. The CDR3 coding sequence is TGCGCCAGCAGCCAAGAACCAGGCTCCTACGAGCAGTACTTC. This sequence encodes CASSQEPGSYEQYF.

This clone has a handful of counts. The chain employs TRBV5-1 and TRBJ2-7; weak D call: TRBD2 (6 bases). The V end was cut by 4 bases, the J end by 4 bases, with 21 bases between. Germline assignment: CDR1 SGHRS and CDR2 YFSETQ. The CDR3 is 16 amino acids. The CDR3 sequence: CASSPRGAEGVYEQYF. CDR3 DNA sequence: TGCGCCAGCAGCCCGCGCGGGGCCGAGGGCGTGTACGAGCAGTACTTC. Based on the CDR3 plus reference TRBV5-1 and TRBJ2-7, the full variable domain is KAGVTQTPRYLIKTRGQQVTLSCSPISGHRSVSWYQQTPGQGLQFLFEYFSETQRNKGNFPGRFSGRQFSNSRSEMNVSTLELGDSALYLCASSPRGAEGVYEQYFGPGTRLTVT.

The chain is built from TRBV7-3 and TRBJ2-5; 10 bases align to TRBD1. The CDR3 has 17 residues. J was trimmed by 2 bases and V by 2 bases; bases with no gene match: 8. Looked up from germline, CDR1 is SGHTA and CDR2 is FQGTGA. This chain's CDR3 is CASSLRGRGQGQETQYF. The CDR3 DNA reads TGTGCCAGCAGCTTACGGGGAAGGGGACAGGGGCAAGAGACCCAGTACTTC.

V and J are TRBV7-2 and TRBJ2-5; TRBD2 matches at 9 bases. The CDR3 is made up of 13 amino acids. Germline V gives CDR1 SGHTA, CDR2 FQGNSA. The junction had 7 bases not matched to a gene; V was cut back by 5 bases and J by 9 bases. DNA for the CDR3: TGTGCCAGCAGCGAAAGGGGCGGGAGGGCCCAGTACTTC. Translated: CASSERGGRAQYF.

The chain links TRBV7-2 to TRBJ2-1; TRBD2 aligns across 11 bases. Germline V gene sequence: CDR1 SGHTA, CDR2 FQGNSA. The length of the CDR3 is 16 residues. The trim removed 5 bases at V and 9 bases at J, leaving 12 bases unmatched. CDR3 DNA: TGTGCCAGCAGCAGAGCGCGTAGCGGGAGGGGGGGTGAGCAGTTCTTC. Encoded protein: CASSRARSGRGGEQFF.

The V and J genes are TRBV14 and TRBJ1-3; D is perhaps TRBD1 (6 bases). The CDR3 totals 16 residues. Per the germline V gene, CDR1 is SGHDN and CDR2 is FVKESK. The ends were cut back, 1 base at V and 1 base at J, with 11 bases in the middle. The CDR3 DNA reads TGTGCCAGCAGCCAAGGGTGGGGGCTATCTGGAAACACCATATATTTT. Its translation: CASSQGWGLSGNTIYF.

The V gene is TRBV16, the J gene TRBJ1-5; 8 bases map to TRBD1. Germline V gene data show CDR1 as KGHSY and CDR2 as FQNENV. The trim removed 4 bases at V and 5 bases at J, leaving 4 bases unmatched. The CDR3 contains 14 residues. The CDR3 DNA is TGTGCCAGCAGCCCAACGACAGGGGATCAGCCCCAGCATTTT. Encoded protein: CASSPTTGDQPQHF.

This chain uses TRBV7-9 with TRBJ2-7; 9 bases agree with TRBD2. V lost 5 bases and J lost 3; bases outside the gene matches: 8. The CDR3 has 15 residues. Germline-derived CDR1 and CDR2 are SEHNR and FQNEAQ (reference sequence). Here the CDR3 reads CASSRRLADHYEQYF. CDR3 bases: TGTGCCAGCAGCAGAAGACTAGCGGATCACTACGAGCAGTACTTC.

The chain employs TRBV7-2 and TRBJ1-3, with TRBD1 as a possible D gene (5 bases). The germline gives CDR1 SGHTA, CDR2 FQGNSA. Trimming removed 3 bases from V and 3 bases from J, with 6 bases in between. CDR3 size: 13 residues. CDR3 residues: CASSLGLGNTIYF. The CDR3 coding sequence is TGTGCCAGCAGCTTGGGACTTGGAAACACCATATATTTT.

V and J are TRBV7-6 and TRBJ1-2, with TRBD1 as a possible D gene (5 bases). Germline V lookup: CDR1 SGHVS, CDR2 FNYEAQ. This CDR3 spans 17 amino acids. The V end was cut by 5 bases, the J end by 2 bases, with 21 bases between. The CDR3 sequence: CASSPKTGGRANYGYTF. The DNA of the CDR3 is TGTGCCAGCAGCCCAAAAACTGGTGGCAGGGCCAACTATGGCTACACCTTC.

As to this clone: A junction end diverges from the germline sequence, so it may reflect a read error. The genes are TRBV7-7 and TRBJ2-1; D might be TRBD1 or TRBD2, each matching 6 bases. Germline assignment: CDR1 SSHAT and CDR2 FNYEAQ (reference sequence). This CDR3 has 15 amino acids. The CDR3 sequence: CASSLDGGQGDEQFF. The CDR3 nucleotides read TGTGCTAGCAGCTTAGATGGGGGGCAGGGCGATGAGCAGTTCTTC. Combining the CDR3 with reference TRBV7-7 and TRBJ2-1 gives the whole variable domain GAGVSQSPRYKVTKRGQDVTLRCDPISSHATLYWYQQALGQGPEFLTYFNYEAQPDKSGLPSDRFSAERPEGSISTLTIQRTEQRDSAMYRCASSLDGGQGDEQFFGPGTRLTVL.

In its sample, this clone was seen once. CDR3 DNA: TGTGCCAGCAGTTCGAACGGACAGCGGAACTACGAGCAGTACTTC. Encoded protein: CASSSNGQRNYEQYF. V is TRBV28 and J is TRBJ2-7; tentatively, D is TRBD1 (6 bases). The CDR3 is made up of 15 amino acids. Germline V gene data show CDR1 as MDHEN and CDR2 as SYDVKM. V dropped 4 bases and J dropped 3 bases, with 16 bases sitting between them.

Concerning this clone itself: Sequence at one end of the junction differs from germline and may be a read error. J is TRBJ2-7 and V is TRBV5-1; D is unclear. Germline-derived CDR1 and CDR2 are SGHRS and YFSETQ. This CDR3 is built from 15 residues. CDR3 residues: CASSLYGSYSSEQYF. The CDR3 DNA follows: TGTGCCAGCAGCTTGTACGGGTCCTACTCCTCCGAGCAGTACTTC. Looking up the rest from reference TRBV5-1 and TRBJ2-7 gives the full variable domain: KAGVTQTPRYLIKTRGQQVTLSCSPISGHRSVSWYQQTPGQGLQFLFEYFSETQRNKGNFPGRFSGRQFSNSRSEMNVSTLELGDSALYLCASSLYGSYSSEQYFGPGTRLTVT.

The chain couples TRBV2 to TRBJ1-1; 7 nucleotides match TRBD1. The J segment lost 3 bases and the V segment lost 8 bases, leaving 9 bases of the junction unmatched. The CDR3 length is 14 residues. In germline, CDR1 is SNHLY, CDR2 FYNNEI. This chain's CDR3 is CASGNRGRDTEAFF. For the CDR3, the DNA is TGTGCCAGCGGAAACAGGGGACGGGACACTGAAGCTTTCTTT.

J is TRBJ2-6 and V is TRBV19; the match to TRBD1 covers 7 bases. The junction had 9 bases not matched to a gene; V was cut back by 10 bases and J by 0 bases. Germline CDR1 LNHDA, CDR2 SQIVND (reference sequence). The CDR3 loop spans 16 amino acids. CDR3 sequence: CATRQGIGSGANVLTF. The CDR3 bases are TGTGCCACCCGACAGGGCATTGGCTCTGGGGCCAACGTCCTGACTTTC.

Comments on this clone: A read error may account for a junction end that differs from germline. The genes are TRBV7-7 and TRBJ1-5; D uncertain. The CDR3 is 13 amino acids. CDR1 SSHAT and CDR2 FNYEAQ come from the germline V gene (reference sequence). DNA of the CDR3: TGTGCTAGCAGCGATGGACCGAATCAGCCCCAGCATTTT. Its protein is CASSDGPNQPQHF.

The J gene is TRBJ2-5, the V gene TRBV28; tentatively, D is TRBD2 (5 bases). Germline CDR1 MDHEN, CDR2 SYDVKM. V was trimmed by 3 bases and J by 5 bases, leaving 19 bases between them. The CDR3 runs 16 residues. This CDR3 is CASSFNRGEQLETQYF. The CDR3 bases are TGTGCCAGCAGTTTCAACCGGGGAGAACAGTTGGAGACCCAGTACTTC.

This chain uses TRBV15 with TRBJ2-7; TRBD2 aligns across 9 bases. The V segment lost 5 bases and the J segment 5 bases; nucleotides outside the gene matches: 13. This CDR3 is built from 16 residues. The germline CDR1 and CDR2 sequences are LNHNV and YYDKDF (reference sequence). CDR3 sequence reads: CATSGTVAGEFNEQYF. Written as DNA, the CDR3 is TGTGCCACCAGCGGGACCGTAGCGGGAGAGTTTAACGAGCAGTACTTC.

DNA for the CDR3: TGCGCCAGCAGCTTGCGCGGGAGGGGGGCCTACAATGAGCAGTTCTTC. Its translation is CASSLRGRGAYNEQFF. This chain connects TRBV5-1 to TRBJ2-1; 9 bases agree with TRBD2. Germline V gene sequence: CDR1 SGHRS, CDR2 YFSETQ. This CDR3 has 16 residues. Trimming took 1 base from V and 2 from J; bases not matched to a gene: 4.

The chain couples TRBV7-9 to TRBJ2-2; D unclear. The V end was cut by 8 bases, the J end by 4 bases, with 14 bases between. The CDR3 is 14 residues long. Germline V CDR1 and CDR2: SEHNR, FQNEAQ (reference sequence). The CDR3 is CASQAGLGTGELFF. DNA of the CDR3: TGTGCCAGCCAGGCCGGGCTGGGCACCGGGGAGCTGTTTTTT.

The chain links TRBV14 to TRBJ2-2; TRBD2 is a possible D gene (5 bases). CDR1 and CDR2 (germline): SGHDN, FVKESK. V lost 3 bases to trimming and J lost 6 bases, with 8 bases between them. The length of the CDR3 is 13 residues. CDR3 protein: CASSQDLAGELFF. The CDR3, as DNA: TGTGCCAGCAGCCAGGACTTGGCCGGGGAGCTGTTTTTT.

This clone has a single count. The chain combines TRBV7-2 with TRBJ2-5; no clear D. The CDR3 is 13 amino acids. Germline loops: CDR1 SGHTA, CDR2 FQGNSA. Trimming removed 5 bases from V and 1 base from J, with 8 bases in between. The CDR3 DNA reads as TGTGCCAGCAGCGTTAGCAGCCAAGAGACCCAGTACTTC. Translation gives CASSVSSQETQYF.

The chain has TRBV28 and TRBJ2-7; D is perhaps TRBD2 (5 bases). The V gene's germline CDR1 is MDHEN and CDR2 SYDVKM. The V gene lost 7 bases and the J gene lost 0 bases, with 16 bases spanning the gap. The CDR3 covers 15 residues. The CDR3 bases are TGTGCCAGCAACGCCCCGAGCGGAAGCTCCTACGAGCAGTACTTC. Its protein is CASNAPSGSSYEQYF.

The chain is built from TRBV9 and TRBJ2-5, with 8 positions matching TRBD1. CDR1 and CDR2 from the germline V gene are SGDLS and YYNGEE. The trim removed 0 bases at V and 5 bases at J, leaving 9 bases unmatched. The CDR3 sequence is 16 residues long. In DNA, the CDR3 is TGTGCCAGCAGCGTAGGGGCCGACAGGGGATTTGAGACCCAGTACTTC. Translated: CASSVGADRGFETQYF. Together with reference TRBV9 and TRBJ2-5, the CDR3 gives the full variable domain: DSGVTQTPKHLITATGQRVTLRCSPRSGDLSVYWYQQSLDQGLQFLIQYYNGEERAKGNILERFSAQQFPDLHSELNLSSLELGDSALYFCASSVGADRGFETQYFGPGTRLLVL.

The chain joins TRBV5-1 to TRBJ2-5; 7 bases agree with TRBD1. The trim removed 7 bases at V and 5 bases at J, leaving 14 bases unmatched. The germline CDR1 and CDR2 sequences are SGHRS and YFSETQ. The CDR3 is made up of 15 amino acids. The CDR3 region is CASGLLGQAGETQYF. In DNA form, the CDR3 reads TGCGCCAGCGGTCTCCTAGGACAGGCAGGGGAGACCCAGTACTTC.